Sequencing of this T cell receptor beta chain was carried out in a study of blood T cells in healthy people across ages. Sample-barcoded 5' priming and a J-beta primer mix drove a second PCR of about 6 to 11 cycles. A single record per CDR3 protein comes from TCRdb applying MiXCR to the 5' RACE reads. The sample contains under 1,100,000 distinct CDR3 sequences, around 25% of which appear only once. The CDR3 sequence is 12 residues long. Germline CDR1 reads SGHDN; CDR2 reads FVKESK. V lost 7 bases to trimming and J lost 8 bases, with 12 bases between them. The sample holds a few counts of this clonotype. These same data were also listed under a study on T cells of mothers and their children.

The TCR originated in a girl aged 2-10 years in good health. The chain couples TRBV14 to TRBJ2-1; D gene unclear. Sequences were obtained from blood. CDR3 nucleotides: TGTGCCAGCAATCGAGTTGGCCATGAGCAGTTCTTC. Its protein is CASNRVGHEQFF.